The next 14 T cell receptor beta chains were all read from a single sample in a study of blood T cell repertoires in COVID-19. Assay: immunoSEQ multiplex PCR; the TCRdb copy retains only in-frame clones and omits some. In the table there are tens of thousands of clones, approximately 90% of which are singletons. Sequenced material: peripheral blood. Source of these receptors: a man aged 50 or older with COVID-19, enrolled during active disease.

The rearrangement uses TRBV6-5 and TRBJ1-3; unclear D gene. Germline V CDR1 and CDR2: MNHEY, SVGAGI. V lost 0 bases and J 1 base, leaving 10 bases between the germline ends. The CDR3 loop spans 16 amino acids. The CDR3 reads CASSYSLTESGNTIYF. CDR3 nucleotide sequence: TGTGCCAGCAGTTACTCTTTGACGGAGTCTGGAAACACCATATATTTT.

J is TRBJ1-6 and V is TRBV18; D is perhaps TRBD1 (5 bases). The CDR3 has 14 residues. In germline, CDR1 is KGHSH, CDR2 LQKENI. V lost 6 bases to trimming and J lost 5 bases, with 11 bases between them. DNA of the CDR3: TGTGCCAGCTCGCCCAGGGAGGATAATTCACCCCTCCACTTT. This encodes CASSPREDNSPLHF.

A single count supports this clone. CDR3 in amino acids: CASSPGTRGETQYF. The CDR3 region has the DNA TGTGCCAGTAGTCCCGGGACTAGAGGGGAGACCCAGTACTTC. The V and J genes are TRBV19 and TRBJ2-5; 8 nucleotides match TRBD2. V trimming: 5 bases; J trimming: 5 bases; junction bases outside the gene matches: 7. This CDR3 is 14 amino acids long. Germline V gene lookup returns CDR1 LNHDA and CDR2 SQIVND (reference sequence). Looking up the rest from reference TRBV19 and TRBJ2-5 gives the full variable domain: DGGITQSPKYLFRKEGQNVTLSCEQNLNHDAMYWYRQDPGQGLRLIYYSQIVNDFQKGDIAEGYSVSREKKESFPLTVTSAQKNPTAFYLCASSPGTRGETQYFGPGTRLLVL.

The chain couples TRBV18 to TRBJ2-3; 8 positions match TRBD2. The CDR3 has 15 residues. CDR1 is KGHSH and CDR2 is LQKENI in the germline V gene. Trimming took 1 base from V and 6 from J; bases not matched to a gene: 6. The DNA for the CDR3 is TGTGCCAGCTCACCACTTGGGACTAGATCGGATACGCAGTATTTT. Protein: CASSPLGTRSDTQYF. The full variable domain, rest sourced from reference TRBV18 and TRBJ2-3, is NAGVMQNPRHLVRRRGQEARLRCSPMKGHSHVYWYRQLPEEGLKFMVYLQKENIIDESGMPKERFSAEFPKEGPSILRIQQVVRGDSAAYFCASSPLGTRSDTQYFGPGTRLTVL.

The chain recombines TRBV5-6 with TRBJ2-3; 9 positions match TRBD1. Unmatched junction bases numbered 3, after V lost 4 bases and J lost 3 bases. CDR1 is SGHDT, CDR2 YYEEEE, per germline. The CDR3 spans 14 residues. The CDR3 sequence is CASSTGTGTDTQYF. CDR3 DNA sequence: TGTGCCAGCAGCACCGGGACAGGGACAGATACGCAGTATTTT.

Only one count was recorded for this clone. The chain links TRBV6-5 to TRBJ2-1; D is ambiguous. Between the trimmed V and J ends, which lost 8 bases and 0 bases, there was a span of 8 bases. The CDR3 totals 13 residues. The germline V gene has CDR1 MNHEY and CDR2 SVGAGI. Here the CDR3 reads CASRGLSYNEQFF. CDR3 DNA sequence: TGTGCCAGCCGCGGCCTCTCCTACAATGAGCAGTTCTTC.

The V and J genes are TRBV24-1 and TRBJ1-1; TRBD1 agrees at 8 bases. The germline V gene encodes CDR1 KGHDR and CDR2 SFDVKD. This CDR3 comprises 15 residues. V gave up 4 bases and J gave up 1 base; unmatched junction bases: 4. CDR3 coding DNA: TGTGCCACCAGTGACTCCGGGACAGGGAACACTGAAGCTTTCTTT. Protein sequence: CATSDSGTGNTEAFF.

The table lists this clone with a count of one. The chain employs TRBV5-1 and TRBJ2-1, with D maybe TRBD1 (6 bases). The CDR3 has 13 residues. Germline V gene data show CDR1 as SGHRS and CDR2 as YFSETQ. Trimming removed 5 bases from V and 7 bases from J, with 13 bases in between. Here the CDR3 DNA reads TGCGCCAGCAGTCAACAGGGTCGGAATGAGCAGTTCTTC. It codes for CASSQQGRNEQFF.

The V gene is TRBV7-9, the J gene TRBJ1-1; no firm D call. Trimming stripped 2 bases from V and 4 bases from J, with 8 bases between. Germline CDR1 is SEHNR and CDR2 is FQNEAQ (reference sequence). The CDR3 totals 13 residues. The CDR3 is CASSLHEGTEAFF. CDR3 bases: TGTGCCAGCAGCTTACATGAGGGCACTGAAGCTTTCTTT.

DNA for the CDR3: TGTGCCAGCAGCCCACAGATGAACACTGAAGCTTTCTTT. Its protein is CASSPQMNTEAFF. The chain has TRBV11-2 and TRBJ1-1; the D is unclear. The CDR3 is 13 residues long. Between the trimmed V and J ends, which lost 5 bases and 0 bases, there was a span of 7 bases. Per germline, CDR1 SGHAT and CDR2 FQNNGV.

The chain uses TRBV5-1 and TRBJ2-7, with 12 bases aligning to TRBD2. This CDR3 has 17 amino acids. In germline, CDR1 is SGHRS, CDR2 YFSETQ. V shed 2 bases, J shed 5 bases, and the junction held 11 bases outside the gene matches. In DNA, the CDR3 is TGCGCCAGCAGCTTACCCAAACCGACTAGCGGGAGTAACGAGCAGTACTTC. It translates to CASSLPKPTSGSNEQYF.

This clone was picked up a small number of times. This rearrangement joins TRBV30 to TRBJ2-1; D gene uncertain. V lost 0 bases to trimming and J lost 6 bases, with 6 bases between them. This CDR3 contains 12 residues. The germline gives CDR1 GTSNPN, CDR2 SVGIG (reference sequence). CDR3 region: CAWSVRVNEQFF. The CDR3, as DNA: TGTGCCTGGAGTGTACGAGTCAATGAGCAGTTCTTC.

The chain is built from TRBV18 and TRBJ2-7; 8 bases agree with TRBD1. Germline-derived CDR1 and CDR2 are KGHSH and LQKENI. The CDR3 has 14 residues. Germline trimming cut 5 bases from V and 3 bases from J; bases unmatched to any gene: 6. CDR3 sequence: CASSSRQGIYEQYF. CDR3 in DNA: TGTGCCAGCTCATCGAGACAGGGGATCTACGAGCAGTACTTC. Using reference TRBV18 and TRBJ2-7 for the parts outside the CDR3, the full variable domain is NAGVMQNPRHLVRRRGQEARLRCSPMKGHSHVYWYRQLPEEGLKFMVYLQKENIIDESGMPKERFSAEFPKEGPSILRIQQVVRGDSAAYFCASSSRQGIYEQYFGPGTRLTVT.

V and J are TRBV10-3 and TRBJ1-1, with no clear D. V was shortened by 0 bases and J by 3 bases, with 14 bases between the two germline ends. Germline CDR1 ENHRY, CDR2 SYGVKD. The CDR3 spans 16 residues. CDR3 loop: CAISESGLVRDTEAFF. The DNA of the CDR3 is TGTGCCATCAGTGAGTCGGGCTTAGTTAGAGACACTGAAGCTTTCTTT.